This T cell receptor (beta chain) was recorded in a study of post-analysis software for immune sequencing data. Study-wide results and limits: Among four to six TRBV segments more frequent in patients than controls were TRBV5-6, TRBV5-1 and TRBV20-1.

Unique molecular identifiers had been added to the TCR beta cDNA libraries. TCRdb analysed the PCR reads with MiXCR anew, one entry per CDR3 protein. The data hold more than 450,000 distinct CDR3 sequences, with 34% observed a single time. CDR1 is MGHRA, CDR2 YSYEKL, per germline. The CDR3 has 15 residues. The V end was cut by 5 bases, the J end by 5 bases, with 18 bases between. The sample holds a few counts of this clonotype. Its antigen is as yet unknown. The rearrangement links TRBV4-1 to TRBJ1-2; tentative D call: TRBD1 (5 bases). The sequence was collected from a girl aged 2-17 years with multiple sclerosis. Sequencing was performed on blood. This chain's CDR3 is CASSERDSWGYGYTF. The CDR3 DNA sequence: TGCGCCAGCAGCGAAAGAGACAGTTGGGGATATGGCTACACCTTC.